This is a list of T cell receptor beta chains from one sample in a study of cytomegalovirus exposure and HLA in healthy donors. Sequencing used immunoSEQ multiplex PCR; TCRdb keeps in-frame clones, though not all of them. Of about 160,000 clones in the sample, 82% are singletons; the top ten hold 9.5% to 12%. Sample: PBMCs. These receptor sequences come from a man in his fifties in good health and CMV-seropositive. CDR3s include the opening cysteine and the closing phenylalanine or tryptophan. The order of the fields is clone size, CDR3 length, J gene, D gene, V gene, CDR3 DNA, CDR3 protein. D genes are given only for firm matches. Only part of the rows carry a size: once, few, many, or a class if the clone is expanded.

clone size: NA
CDR3 length: 15
J gene: TRBJ2-5
D gene: NA
V gene: TRBV28
CDR3 DNA: TGTGCCAGCAGCAGTGGGGCAGCTTTACAAGAGACCCAGTACTTC
CDR3 protein: CASSSGAALQETQYF

clone size: few
CDR3 length: 15
J gene: TRBJ1-6
D gene: NA
V gene: TRBV6-5
CDR3 DNA: TGTGCCAGCAGTTTAGGGATAGGGGCGGTCTCACCCCTCCACTTT
CDR3 protein: CASSLGIGAVSPLHF

clone size: NA
CDR3 length: 14
J gene: TRBJ2-7
D gene: TRBD1
V gene: TRBV2
CDR3 DNA: TGTGCCAGCAGTGGCGACAGGGTGTACAACGAGCAGTACTTC
CDR3 protein: CASSGDRVYNEQYF

clone size: NA
CDR3 length: 16
J gene: TRBJ2-3
D gene: TRBD2
V gene: TRBV5-1
CDR3 DNA: TGCGCCAGCAGCTCACCAGCGGGGGGGCGGACAGATACGCAGTATTTT
CDR3 protein: CASSSPAGGRTDTQYF

clone size: NA
CDR3 length: 14
J gene: TRBJ2-5
D gene: TRBD1
V gene: TRBV18
CDR3 DNA: TGTGCCAGCTCACTGCCCGGGACAGTAGAGACCCAGTACTTC
CDR3 protein: CASSLPGTVETQYF

clone size: NA
CDR3 length: 15
J gene: TRBJ2-2
D gene: TRBD1
V gene: TRBV11-2
CDR3 DNA: TGTGCCAGCAGTTCCGGGACAGGGTTCGCCGGGGAGCTGTTTTTT
CDR3 protein: CASSSGTGFAGELFF

clone size: NA
CDR3 length: 15
J gene: TRBJ2-7
D gene: NA
V gene: TRBV10-3
CDR3 DNA: TGTGCCATCAGTGGAAGGGGGGGCCCGGCCCACGAGCAGTACTTC
CDR3 protein: CAISGRGGPAHEQYF

clone size: NA
CDR3 length: 18
J gene: TRBJ2-2
D gene: NA
V gene: TRBV12-2
CDR3 DNA: TGTGCAAGTCGCTTAGCGGGACTAGCGGGAGAGGGGACCGGGGAGCTGTTTTTT
CDR3 protein: CASRLAGLAGEGTGELFF

clone size: NA
CDR3 length: 17
J gene: TRBJ2-1
D gene: TRBD2
V gene: TRBV5-6
CDR3 DNA: TGTGCCAGCAGCTTAGGTGCGGGAGGAACTGCCTACAATGAGCAGTTCTTC
CDR3 protein: CASSLGAGGTAYNEQFF

clone size: NA
CDR3 length: 13
J gene: TRBJ1-2
D gene: TRBD1
V gene: TRBV29-1
CDR3 DNA: TGCAGCGTTGCCGGGACAGGCGAAAATGGCTACACCTTC
CDR3 protein: CSVAGTGENGYTF

clone size: NA
CDR3 length: 14
J gene: TRBJ1-1
D gene: NA
V gene: TRBV28
CDR3 DNA: TGTGCCAGCAGTTTAGCGGGGGGTAACACTGAAGCTTTCTTT
CDR3 protein: CASSLAGGNTEAFF

clone size: few
CDR3 length: 14
J gene: TRBJ2-2
D gene: NA
V gene: TRBV10-3
CDR3 DNA: TGTGCCATCGGAAGACTGAACAACACCGGGGAGCTGTTTTTT
CDR3 protein: CAIGRLNNTGELFF

clone size: NA
CDR3 length: 16
J gene: TRBJ2-1
D gene: NA
V gene: TRBV7-9
CDR3 DNA: TGTGCCAGCAGCACCGTAGTACAGAGCTCCTACAATGAGCAGTTCTTC
CDR3 protein: CASSTVVQSSYNEQFF

clone size: NA
CDR3 length: 12
J gene: TRBJ1-2
D gene: NA
V gene: TRBV29-1
CDR3 DNA: TGCAGCGTTGGGGAGGGGAACTATGGCTACACCTTC
CDR3 protein: CSVGEGNYGYTF

clone size: once
CDR3 length: 14
J gene: TRBJ2-7
D gene: NA
V gene: TRBV25-1
CDR3 DNA: TGTGCCAGCAGTGAAAGTATTCAGGTCGCCGAGCAGTACTTC
CDR3 protein: CASSESIQVAEQYF

clone size: NA
CDR3 length: 16
J gene: TRBJ2-1
D gene: TRBD2
V gene: TRBV6-5
CDR3 DNA: TGTGCCAGCAGTTTCGGGCTAGCGGGACCCTCGGGTGAGCAGTTCTTC
CDR3 protein: CASSFGLAGPSGEQFF

clone size: few
CDR3 length: 13
J gene: TRBJ1-5
D gene: NA
V gene: TRBV28
CDR3 DNA: TGTGCCAGCAGTTTTAGGGGTCTCCAGCCCCAGCATTTT
CDR3 protein: CASSFRGLQPQHF

clone size: NA
CDR3 length: 18
J gene: TRBJ2-7
D gene: TRBD1
V gene: TRBV5-8
CDR3 DNA: TGTGCCAGATCGCACCGGGGGGACAGGGGAATACTGCACTACGAGCAGTACTTC
CDR3 protein: CARSHRGDRGILHYEQYF

clone size: NA
CDR3 length: 16
J gene: TRBJ2-4
D gene: NA
V gene: TRBV5-1
CDR3 DNA: TGCGCCAGCAGCAACACACCCGGACAAGCAAATGACATTCAGTACTTC
CDR3 protein: CASSNTPGQANDIQYF

clone size: NA
CDR3 length: 13
J gene: TRBJ1-5
D gene: NA
V gene: TRBV2
CDR3 DNA: TGTGCCAGCAGTTTTTCGGGGATCCAGCCCCAGCATTTT
CDR3 protein: CASSFSGIQPQHF

clone size: NA
CDR3 length: 15
J gene: TRBJ1-2
D gene: TRBD1
V gene: TRBV28
CDR3 DNA: TGTGCCAGCAGTTCTGGGACAGGTGGAGCCTATGGCTACACCTTC
CDR3 protein: CASSSGTGGAYGYTF

clone size: few
CDR3 length: 13
J gene: TRBJ2-5
D gene: NA
V gene: TRBV5-6
CDR3 DNA: TGTGCCAGCAGTCGGTCATGGAGGGAGACCCAGTACTTC
CDR3 protein: CASSRSWRETQYF

clone size: NA
CDR3 length: 16
J gene: TRBJ2-6
D gene: NA
V gene: TRBV7-2
CDR3 DNA: TGTGCCAGCACCTCTCAAAGTGGTGGCGGGGCCAACGTCCTGACTTTC
CDR3 protein: CASTSQSGGGANVLTF

clone size: NA
CDR3 length: 14
J gene: TRBJ2-1
D gene: TRBD1
V gene: TRBV19
CDR3 DNA: TGTGCCAGTAGTTCCCGGACAGGGAGGAATGAGCAGTTCTTC
CDR3 protein: CASSSRTGRNEQFF

clone size: NA
CDR3 length: 17
J gene: TRBJ2-1
D gene: TRBD1
V gene: TRBV4-1
CDR3 DNA: TGCGCCAGCAGCCAAAATGAGGGACAGTTTACCTACAATGAGCAGTTCTTC
CDR3 protein: CASSQNEGQFTYNEQFF

clone size: few
CDR3 length: 15
J gene: TRBJ1-1
D gene: TRBD1
V gene: TRBV5-1
CDR3 DNA: TGCGCCAGCAGCGTCCTACAGGGGGCTGGCACTGAAGCTTTCTTT
CDR3 protein: CASSVLQGAGTEAFF

clone size: NA
CDR3 length: 17
J gene: TRBJ2-3
D gene: TRBD2
V gene: TRBV5-4
CDR3 DNA: TGTGCCAGCAGCTTGGCCGCGGCGGGGGGGCCCTTAGATACGCAGTATTTT
CDR3 protein: CASSLAAAGGPLDTQYF

clone size: NA
CDR3 length: 12
J gene: TRBJ2-7
D gene: NA
V gene: TRBV11-2
CDR3 DNA: TGTGCCAGCAGCTTATACGGGTACGAGCAGTACTTC
CDR3 protein: CASSLYGYEQYF

clone size: few
CDR3 length: 15
J gene: TRBJ2-7
D gene: TRBD2
V gene: TRBV7-2
CDR3 DNA: TGTGCCAGCAGCTTATTGGTAGCGGGACCCTACGAGCAGTACTTC
CDR3 protein: CASSLLVAGPYEQYF

clone size: NA
CDR3 length: 14
J gene: TRBJ1-2
D gene: TRBD1
V gene: TRBV30
CDR3 DNA: TGTGCCTGGAGTGGAACCGGGACAGGGAACGGCTACACCTTC
CDR3 protein: CAWSGTGTGNGYTF

clone size: NA
CDR3 length: 16
J gene: TRBJ2-2
D gene: TRBD1
V gene: TRBV4-3
CDR3 DNA: TGCGCCAGCAGCTTTTGGACAGGGGCGAACACCAGGGAGCTGTTTTTT
CDR3 protein: CASSFWTGANTRELFF

clone size: NA
CDR3 length: 15
J gene: TRBJ2-4
D gene: TRBD2
V gene: TRBV5-1
CDR3 DNA: TGCGCCAGCAGCTTTGGGGAGGGGGCCAAAAACATTCAGTACTTC
CDR3 protein: CASSFGEGAKNIQYF

clone size: NA
CDR3 length: 13
J gene: TRBJ2-7
D gene: TRBD1
V gene: TRBV6-5
CDR3 DNA: TGTGCCAGCAGTTACTCACAGGGGTACGAGCAGTACTTC
CDR3 protein: CASSYSQGYEQYF

clone size: once
CDR3 length: 13
J gene: TRBJ1-5
D gene: NA
V gene: TRBV4-3
CDR3 DNA: TGCGCCAGCAGCCAAGATCCCGGTCAGCCCCAGCATTTT
CDR3 protein: CASSQDPGQPQHF

clone size: NA
CDR3 length: 15
J gene: TRBJ2-7
D gene: TRBD1
V gene: TRBV15
CDR3 DNA: TGTGCCACCAGCAGGGCGACAGGGGTTGGCTACGAGCAGTACTTC
CDR3 protein: CATSRATGVGYEQYF

clone size: few
CDR3 length: 12
J gene: TRBJ2-7
D gene: NA
V gene: TRBV27
CDR3 DNA: TGTGCCAGCAGTTCGAGCTCCTACGAGCAGTACTTC
CDR3 protein: CASSSSSYEQYF

clone size: NA
CDR3 length: 13
J gene: TRBJ1-2
D gene: TRBD1
V gene: TRBV7-9
CDR3 DNA: TGTGCCAGCAGCCTGGGACAGGGCTATGGCTACACCTTC
CDR3 protein: CASSLGQGYGYTF

clone size: few
CDR3 length: 17
J gene: TRBJ2-6
D gene: NA
V gene: TRBV2
CDR3 DNA: TGTGCCAGCAGTGAACGGTCCTTGAGCTCTGGGGCCAACGTCCTGACTTTC
CDR3 protein: CASSERSLSSGANVLTF

clone size: NA
CDR3 length: 14
J gene: TRBJ1-1
D gene: NA
V gene: TRBV14
CDR3 DNA: TGTGCCAGCAGCCAAGCCTCAGTTAACACTGAAGCTTTCTTT
CDR3 protein: CASSQASVNTEAFF

clone size: NA
CDR3 length: 17
J gene: TRBJ2-5
D gene: TRBD2
V gene: TRBV29-1
CDR3 DNA: TGCAGCGTTGAAGTGGCAGCGGGAGGCCCAAGGGGGGAGACCCAGTACTTC
CDR3 protein: CSVEVAAGGPRGETQYF

clone size: NA
CDR3 length: 14
J gene: TRBJ1-4
D gene: NA
V gene: TRBV5-1
CDR3 DNA: TGCGCCAGCAGCTTAGGGGCAACTAATGAAAAACTGTTTTTT
CDR3 protein: CASSLGATNEKLFF

clone size: NA
CDR3 length: 15
J gene: TRBJ1-4
D gene: NA
V gene: TRBV7-9
CDR3 DNA: TGTGCCAGCAGCACCAGACAGGAAACTAATGAAAAACTGTTTTTT
CDR3 protein: CASSTRQETNEKLFF

clone size: once
CDR3 length: 13
J gene: TRBJ1-5
D gene: NA
V gene: TRBV5-5
CDR3 DNA: TGTGCCAGCAGCCTCGGGGTCAGTCAGCCCCAGCATTTT
CDR3 protein: CASSLGVSQPQHF

clone size: NA
CDR3 length: 16
J gene: TRBJ2-2
D gene: NA
V gene: TRBV28
CDR3 DNA: TGTGCCAGCAGTCCCGCCTACGACAAGATCACCGGGGAGCTGTTTTTT
CDR3 protein: CASSPAYDKITGELFF

clone size: NA
CDR3 length: 16
J gene: TRBJ2-2
D gene: TRBD1
V gene: TRBV5-1
CDR3 DNA: TGCGCCAGCAGCCTCGGGGACAGGGCCCACACCGGGGAGCTGTTTTTT
CDR3 protein: CASSLGDRAHTGELFF

clone size: NA
CDR3 length: 16
J gene: TRBJ2-3
D gene: TRBD2
V gene: TRBV4-2
CDR3 DNA: TGTGCCAGCAGCCAAGATAGTCCTAGCGGGACAGATACGCAGTATTTT
CDR3 protein: CASSQDSPSGTDTQYF